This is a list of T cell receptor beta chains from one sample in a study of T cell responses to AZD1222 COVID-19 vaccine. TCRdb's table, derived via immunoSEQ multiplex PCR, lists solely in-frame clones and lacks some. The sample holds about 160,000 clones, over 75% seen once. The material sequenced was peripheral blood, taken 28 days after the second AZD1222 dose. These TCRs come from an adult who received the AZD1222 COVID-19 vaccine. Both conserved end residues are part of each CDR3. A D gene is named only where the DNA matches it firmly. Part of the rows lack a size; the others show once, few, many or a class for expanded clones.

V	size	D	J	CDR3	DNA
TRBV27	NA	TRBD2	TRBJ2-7	CASGNGGYTYEQYF	TGTGCCAGCGGAAACGGGGGGTACACCTACGAGCAGTACTTC
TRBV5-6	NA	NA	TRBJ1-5	CASSFRTDGRYSNQPQHF	TGTGCCAGCAGCTTTCGGACGGACGGGAGATATAGCAATCAGCCCCAGCATTTT
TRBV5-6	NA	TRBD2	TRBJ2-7	CASSSGLAGAFFSYEQYF	TGTGCCAGCAGCTCGGGGCTAGCGGGGGCCTTTTTCTCCTACGAGCAGTACTTC
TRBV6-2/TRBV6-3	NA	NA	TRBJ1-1	CASSNGEGRPNTEAFF	TGTGCCAGCAGTAACGGTGAAGGCAGACCGAACACTGAAGCTTTCTTT
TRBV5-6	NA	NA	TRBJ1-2	CASSTDSNGYTF	TGTGCCAGCAGCACCGACAGTAACGGCTACACCTTC
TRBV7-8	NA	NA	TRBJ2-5	CASSLAVSRRADQETQYF	TGTGCCAGCAGCTTAGCGGTTTCGAGGCGGGCCGACCAAGAGACCCAGTACTTC
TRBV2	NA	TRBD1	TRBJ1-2	CASRGTGVSSAGYTF	TGTGCCAGCAGAGGGACAGGGGTTTCATCGGCTGGCTACACCTTC
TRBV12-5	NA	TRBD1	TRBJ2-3	CASGLTDRGPDTQYF	TGTGCTAGTGGTTTGACTGACAGGGGACCAGATACGCAGTATTTT
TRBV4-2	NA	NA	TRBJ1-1	CASSQVQSLNTEAFF	TGTGCCAGCAGCCAAGTCCAGTCGCTGAACACTGAAGCTTTCTTT
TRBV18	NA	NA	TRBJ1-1	CASSPPSTRNTEAFF	TGTGCCAGCTCACCACCCTCAACAAGGAACACTGAAGCTTTCTTT
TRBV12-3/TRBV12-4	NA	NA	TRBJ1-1	CASSLGGGAEAFF	TGTGCCAGCAGTTTAGGTGGGGGGGCTGAAGCTTTCTTT
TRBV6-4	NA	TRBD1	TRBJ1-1	CASSADTGDFEAFF	TGTGCCAGCAGTGCCGACACAGGGGACTTTGAAGCTTTCTTT
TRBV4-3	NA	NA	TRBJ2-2	CASSQVLIGEGTGELFF	TGCGCCAGCAGCCAAGTTTTAATAGGGGAAGGCACCGGGGAGCTGTTTTTT
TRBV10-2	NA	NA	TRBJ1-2	CASSETRAETANGYTF	TGCGCCAGCAGTGAGACCAGGGCAGAAACTGCGAATGGCTACACCTTC
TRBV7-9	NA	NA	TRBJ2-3	CASSLGGTDTQYF	TGTGCCAGCAGCCTAGGAGGCACAGATACGCAGTATTTT
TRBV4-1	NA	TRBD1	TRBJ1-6	CASSQDKQGGNSPLHF	TGCGCCAGCAGCCAAGACAAACAGGGGGGTAATTCACCCCTCCACTTT
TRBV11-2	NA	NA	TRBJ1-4	CASSSGREKLFF	TGTGCCAGCAGCTCGGGCCGGGAAAAACTGTTTTTT
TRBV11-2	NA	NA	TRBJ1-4	CASSLFRIATNEKLFF	TGTGCCAGCAGCTTATTCAGAATTGCAACTAATGAAAAACTGTTTTTT
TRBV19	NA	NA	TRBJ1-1	CASTPTGTPPAFF	TGTGCCAGTACCCCGACCGGGACCCCACCAGCTTTCTTT
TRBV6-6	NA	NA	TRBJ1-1	CASRLTENTEAFF	TGTGCCAGCAGACTGACAGAGAACACTGAAGCTTTCTTT
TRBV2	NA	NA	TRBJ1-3	CASGGPKDLPGNTIYF	TGTGCCAGCGGGGGGCCCAAGGATCTGCCTGGAAACACCATATATTTT
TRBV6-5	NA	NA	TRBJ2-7	CASDRGQNSYEQYF	TGTGCCAGCGACCGGGGACAAAACTCCTACGAGCAGTACTTC
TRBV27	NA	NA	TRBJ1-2	CASSLLGAGGYTF	TGTGCCAGCAGTTTATTAGGAGCAGGTGGCTACACCTTC
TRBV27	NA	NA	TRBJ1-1	CASRRAGVNTEAFF	TGTGCCAGCAGGAGGGCGGGCGTGAACACTGAAGCTTTCTTT
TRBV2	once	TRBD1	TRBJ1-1	CASSEGEGANTEAFF	TGTGCCAGCAGTGAAGGGGAGGGGGCGAACACTGAAGCTTTCTTT
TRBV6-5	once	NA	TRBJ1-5	CASSQNSNQPQHF	TGTGCCAGCAGCCAGAATAGCAATCAGCCCCAGCATTTT
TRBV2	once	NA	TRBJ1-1	CASSVENSRGAFF	TGTGCCAGCAGTGTGGAGAACAGTCGGGGTGCTTTCTTT
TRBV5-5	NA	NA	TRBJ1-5	CASSLAGNQPQHF	TGTGCCAGCAGCTTGGCGGGCAATCAGCCCCAGCATTTT
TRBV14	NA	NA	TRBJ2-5	CASSPGPEVGQYF	TGTGCCAGCAGCCCCGGACCCGAAGTCGGCCAGTACTTC
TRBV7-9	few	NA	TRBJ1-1	CASSFAGPRDTEAFF	TGTGCCAGCAGCTTTGCAGGGCCCCGTGACACTGAAGCTTTCTTT
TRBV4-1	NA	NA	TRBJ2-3	CASSPGVSADTQYF	TGCGCCAGCAGCCCAGGCGTATCTGCAGATACGCAGTATTTT
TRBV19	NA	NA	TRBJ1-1	CASSIARGIGFF	TGTGCCAGTAGTATAGCCCGGGGGATCGGTTTCTTT
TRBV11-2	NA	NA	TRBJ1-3	CASSPQRGSGNTIYF	TGTGCCAGCAGCCCGCAGAGGGGCAGTGGAAACACCATATATTTT
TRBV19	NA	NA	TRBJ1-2	CASSIGAGGRLHYGYTF	TGTGCCAGTAGTATAGGCGCGGGGGGGCGATTGCACTATGGCTACACCTTC
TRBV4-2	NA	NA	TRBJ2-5	CASSKDQETQYF	TGTGCCAGCAGCAAGGACCAAGAGACCCAGTACTTC
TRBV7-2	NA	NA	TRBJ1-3	CASSFLGTGNTIYF	TGTGCCAGCAGCTTTTTGGGTACTGGAAACACCATATATTTT
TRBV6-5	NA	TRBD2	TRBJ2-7	CASSYLGGRTYEQYF	TGTGCCAGCAGTTACTTGGGAGGGAGAACCTACGAGCAGTACTTC
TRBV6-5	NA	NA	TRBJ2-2	CAIRGDTGELFF	TGTGCCATCCGAGGGGACACCGGGGAGCTGTTTTTT
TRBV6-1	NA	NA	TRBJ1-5	CASSDQRGILNQPQHF	TGTGCCAGCAGTGACCAGAGAGGAATACTCAATCAGCCCCAGCATTTT
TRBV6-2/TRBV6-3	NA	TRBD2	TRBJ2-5	CASSYSQRGGSRTQYF	TGTGCCAGCAGTTACTCCCAGCGGGGGGGCAGCAGGACCCAGTACTTC
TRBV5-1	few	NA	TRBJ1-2	CASRSGEDGYTF	TGCGCCAGCAGGTCAGGGGAGGATGGCTACACCTTC
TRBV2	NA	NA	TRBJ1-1	CASRPGIYEAFF	TGTGCCAGCAGGCCGGGCATATACGAAGCTTTCTTT
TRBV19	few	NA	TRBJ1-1	CASASGLEAFF	TGTGCCAGTGCTTCGGGGTTAGAGGCTTTCTTT
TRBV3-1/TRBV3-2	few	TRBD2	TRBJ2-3	CASSPFSGGGTDTQYF	TGTGCCAGCAGCCCCTTCTCCGGCGGGGGGACAGATACGCAGTATTTT
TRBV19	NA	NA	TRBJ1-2	CASSIQGSDNYGYTF	TGTGCCAGTAGTATCCAGGGAAGTGATAACTATGGCTACACCTTC
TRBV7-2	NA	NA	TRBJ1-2	CASSLVTDNGYTF	TGTGCCAGCAGCTTAGTGACAGATAATGGCTACACCTTC
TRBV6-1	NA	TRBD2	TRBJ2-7	CASSEGGRAQYF	TGTGCCAGCAGTGAAGGGGGGAGGGCGCAGTACTTC
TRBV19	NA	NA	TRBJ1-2	CASSPLAYGYTF	TGTGCCAGTAGTCCCCTCGCCTATGGCTACACCTTC
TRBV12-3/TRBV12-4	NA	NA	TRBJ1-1	CASSRQVLTEAFF	TGTGCCAGCAGTCGACAGGTTCTCACTGAAGCTTTCTTT
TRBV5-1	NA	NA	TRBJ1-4	CASSPGVGNEKLFF	TGCGCCAGCAGCCCGGGGGTCGGGAATGAAAAACTGTTTTTT